These 20 T cell receptor beta chains came from one sample sequenced in a study of blood T cell repertoires in COVID-19. Using immunoSEQ multiplex PCR, the repertoire was profiled, and TCRdb retains in-frame clones only, with some absent. The data show some 110,000 clones, with 65% to 85% seen just once and approximately 0.75% held by the top ten. The sequenced sample consisted of peripheral blood. These receptors were taken from a woman aged 70 to 79 with acute or convalescent COVID-19.

This clone has only a few counts. The chain employs TRBV2 and TRBJ2-1; possibly TRBD2 for D (6 bases). The CDR3 is made up of 15 amino acids. The germline V and J ends were trimmed by 2 bases and 1 base, with 9 bases remaining between them. Germline-derived CDR1 and CDR2 are SNHLY and FYNNEI. CDR3 residues: CASSERSGSYNEQFF. The CDR3 region has the DNA TGTGCCAGCAGTGAACGGAGCGGGTCCTACAATGAGCAGTTCTTC.

V gene TRBV9 combines with J gene TRBJ1-2; D possibly corresponds to TRBD1 (6 bases). V lost 0 bases to trimming and J lost 5 bases, with 17 bases between them. This CDR3 region has 16 residues. Germline CDR1 and CDR2: SGDLS and YYNGEE. CDR3 amino acids: CASSVGQASGKYGYTF. In nucleotides, the CDR3 is TGTGCCAGCAGCGTAGGACAGGCGTCTGGGAAGTATGGCTACACCTTC.

The chain has TRBV6-5 and TRBJ2-1; 10 positions match TRBD1. J lost 2 bases, V lost 6 bases, and 4 bases had no gene match. Germline CDR1 MNHEY, CDR2 SVGAGI. CDR3 length equals 15 residues. CDR3 bases: TGTGCCAGCAGCCCGGACAGGGGGACCTACAATGAGCAGTTCTTC. This codes for CASSPDRGTYNEQFF.

The chain is built from TRBV19 and TRBJ1-5; TRBD1 matches 7 bases. CDR1 and CDR2 from the germline V gene are LNHDA and SQIVND (reference sequence). With 6 bases clipped from V and 6 bases from J, the junction kept 5 bases outside the gene matches. This CDR3 is 13 amino acids long. The CDR3 protein is CASRHQGGQPQHF. The CDR3 bases are TGTGCCAGTAGGCACCAGGGGGGTCAGCCCCAGCATTTT.

V usage is TRBV3-1 (or the pseudogene TRBV3-2) and J usage is TRBJ2-3, with 9 bases lining up with TRBD2. Germline V lookup: CDR1 LGHDT, CDR2 YNNKEL (reference sequence). CDR3 length: 15 residues. V trimming: 4 bases; J trimming: 1 base; junction bases outside the gene matches: 3. CDR3 bases: TGTGCCAGCAGCCTTTCTAGCGGGGGCACAGATACGCAGTATTTT. Its protein product is CASSLSSGGTDTQYF.

The chain links TRBV19 to TRBJ1-4; D call uncertain. With 4 bases removed from V and 4 bases from J, the gap between germline ends came to 7 bases. The CDR3 contains 13 residues. The V gene's germline CDR1 is LNHDA and CDR2 SQIVND (reference sequence). The DNA for the CDR3 is TGTGCCAGTAGTAAGCGCAGTAATGAAAAACTGTTTTTT. This sequence encodes CASSKRSNEKLFF.

This clone was seen a single time. The rearrangement joins TRBV19 to TRBJ2-5; no firm D call. The V end lost 10 bases, the J end lost 5 bases, and 17 bases lay between the germline ends. Germline CDR1 reads LNHDA; CDR2 reads SQIVND (reference sequence). The length of the CDR3 is 13 residues. Here the CDR3 reads CATKKAIGETQYF. CDR3 nucleotides: TGTGCCACGAAGAAGGCAATCGGGGAGACCCAGTACTTC.

This chain joins TRBV10-1 and TRBJ1-1, with TRBD1 matching 9 bases. The V and J ends lost 6 bases and 2 bases, in that order; junction bases with no gene match: 7. This CDR3 is built from 15 residues. Germline values: CDR1 WNHNN, CDR2 SYGVQD (reference sequence). In DNA, the CDR3 is TGCGCCAGCAGCCCAAACAGGGGGCCCAACACTGAAGCTTTCTTT. Translation gives CASSPNRGPNTEAFF.

The chain employs TRBV18 and TRBJ1-1, with 9 bases matching TRBD1. CDR3 length: 15 amino acids. The germline V gene has CDR1 KGHSH and CDR2 LQKENI. With V trimmed by 4 bases and J by 5 bases, 8 bases remained unmatched. Here the CDR3 reads CASSLRTGELTEAFF. In DNA form, the CDR3 reads TGTGCCAGCTCACTTAGGACAGGGGAATTAACTGAAGCTTTCTTT.

The chain joins TRBV24-1 to TRBJ2-1; 9 nucleotides line up with TRBD2. Germline V gene sequence: CDR1 KGHDR, CDR2 SFDVKD. The V and J ends lost 2 bases and 0 bases, in that order; junction bases with no gene match: 7. This CDR3 is built from 18 residues. The CDR3 coding sequence is TGTGCCACCAGTGATTCGAGACTAGCGGAGAGCTCCTACAATGAGCAGTTCTTC. Protein sequence: CATSDSRLAESSYNEQFF.

The rearrangement uses TRBV2 and TRBJ1-1; D uncertain. The CDR3 runs 17 residues. From germline, CDR1 is SNHLY and CDR2 FYNNEI. V was pared by 2 bases and J by 5 bases, with 21 bases between. DNA for the CDR3: TGTGCCAGCAGTGAAAATAGGGCAGGACCACGGGGTACTGAAGCTTTCTTT. It yields the protein CASSENRAGPRGTEAFF.

The chain combines TRBV7-2 with TRBJ2-5; 7 bases are a match to TRBD1. Germline V gene lookup returns CDR1 SGHTA and CDR2 FQGNSA. This CDR3 region has 14 residues. J was trimmed by 1 base and V by 3 bases; bases with no gene match: 2. CDR3 residues: CASSFSGGQETQYF. In DNA, the CDR3 is TGTGCCAGCAGCTTTTCAGGGGGCCAAGAGACCCAGTACTTC.

This clone was counted between two and nine times. The chain is built from TRBV15 and TRBJ1-1; possibly TRBD1 for D (5 bases). The ends were cut back, 8 bases at V and 3 bases at J, with 16 bases in the middle. This CDR3 has 14 amino acids. Germline V gene lookup returns CDR1 LNHNV and CDR2 YYDKDF (reference sequence). CDR3 nucleotides: TGTGCCACCGGGAGGGGATTTGCGCACACTGAAGCTTTCTTT. It translates to CATGRGFAHTEAFF.

This sequence joins TRBV30 and TRBJ2-7; possibly TRBD1 for D (5 bases). Trimming took off 0 bases at V and 3 bases at J, with 18 bases between the two ends. The CDR3 length is 16 residues. CDR1 and CDR2 from the germline V gene are GTSNPN and SVGIG (reference sequence). CDR3 DNA: TGTGCCTGGAGTGTTCAGGACATGAAACGGTTCTACGAGCAGTACTTC. Its protein product is CAWSVQDMKRFYEQYF.

The J gene is TRBJ1-5, the V gene TRBV6-2 or TRBV6-3; D may be TRBD1 (6 bases). The CDR3 spans 13 residues. Per the germline V gene, CDR1 is MNHEY and CDR2 is SVGEGT. V lost 5 bases and J 5 bases, leaving 10 bases between the germline ends. The CDR3 DNA reads as TGTGCCAGCAGTCAGGACAGCTATCAGCCCCAGCATTTT. Translated: CASSQDSYQPQHF.

This clone has just one count. V is TRBV28 and J is TRBJ2-5, with TRBD2 identical over 14 bases. In germline, CDR1 is MDHEN, CDR2 SYDVKM. CDR3 length: 15 amino acids. The ends lost 5 bases at V and 4 bases at J; junction bases unmatched: 3. The CDR3 DNA reads TGTGCCAGCAGTCCGGGACTAGCGGGAGTAGAGACCCAGTACTTC. Amino acid sequence: CASSPGLAGVETQYF.

With respect to this clone: A junction boundary mismatches the germline segment, possibly from a read error. The chain carries TRBV15 and TRBJ1-4; 7 nucleotides agree with TRBD1. The germline V gene encodes CDR1 LNHNV and CDR2 YYDKDF (reference sequence). The CDR3 covers 13 residues. In nucleotides, the CDR3 is TGTGCCACCAGCAAGGGGGCGGCGAGGACCGAGATTTTT. Its translation is CATSKGAARTEIF.

The chain links TRBV2 to TRBJ1-2, with 9 bases aligning to TRBD1. Germline V gives CDR1 SNHLY, CDR2 FYNNEI. The CDR3 has 13 residues. The V segment lost 6 bases and the J segment 6 bases; nucleotides outside the gene matches: 5. CDR3 sequence reads: CASSPGTGNGYTF. The CDR3 bases are TGTGCCAGCAGCCCCGGGACAGGGAATGGCTACACCTTC.

This CDR3 is CASSRVAGALTDTQYF. The CDR3 coding sequence is TGTGCCAGCAGCCGTGTTGCGGGCGCCCTCACAGATACGCAGTATTTT. The chain employs TRBV7-9 and TRBJ2-3; D perhaps matches TRBD2 (5 bases). The CDR3 runs to 16 residues. Trimming left V 5 bases short and J 2 bases short, with 17 bases between. Germline V gene lookup returns CDR1 SEHNR and CDR2 FQNEAQ (reference sequence).

CDR3 amino acids: CASARVAGGYNEQFF. CDR3 in DNA: TGTGCCAGCGCGAGGGTAGCGGGAGGGTACAATGAGCAGTTCTTC. The rearrangement links TRBV27 to TRBJ2-1, with 11 bases matching TRBD2. Germline V gene data show CDR1 as MNHEY and CDR2 as SMNVEV (reference sequence). With V trimmed by 8 bases and J by 4 bases, 7 bases remained unmatched. The CDR3 has 15 amino acids.